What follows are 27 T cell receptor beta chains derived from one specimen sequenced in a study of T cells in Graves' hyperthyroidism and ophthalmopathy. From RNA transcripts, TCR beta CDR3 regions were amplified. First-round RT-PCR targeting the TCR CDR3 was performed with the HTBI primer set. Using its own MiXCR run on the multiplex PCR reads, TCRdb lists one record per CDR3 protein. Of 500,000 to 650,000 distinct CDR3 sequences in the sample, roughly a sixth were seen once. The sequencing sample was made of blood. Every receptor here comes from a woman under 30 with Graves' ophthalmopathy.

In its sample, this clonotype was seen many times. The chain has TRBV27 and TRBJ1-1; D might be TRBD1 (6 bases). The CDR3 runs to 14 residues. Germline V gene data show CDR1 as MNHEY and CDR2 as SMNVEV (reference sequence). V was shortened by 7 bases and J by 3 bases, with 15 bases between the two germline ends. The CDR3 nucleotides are TGTGCCAGCAAAATAGGGGGTGAACACACTGAAGCTTTCTTT. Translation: CASKIGGEHTEAFF.

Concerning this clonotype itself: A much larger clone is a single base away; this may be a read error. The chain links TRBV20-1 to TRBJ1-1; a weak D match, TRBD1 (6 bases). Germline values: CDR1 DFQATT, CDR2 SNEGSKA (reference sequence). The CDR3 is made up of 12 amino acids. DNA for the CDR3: TGCAGTGCTAGCGGGGGGCACACTGGAGCTTTCTTT. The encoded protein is CSASGGHTGAFF.

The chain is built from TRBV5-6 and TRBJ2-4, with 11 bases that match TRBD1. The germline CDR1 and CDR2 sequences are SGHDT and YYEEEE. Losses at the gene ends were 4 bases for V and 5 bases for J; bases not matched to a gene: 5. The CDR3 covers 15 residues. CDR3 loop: CASSRDRGAENIQYF. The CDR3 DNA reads TGTGCCAGCAGCCGGGACAGGGGGGCCGAAAACATTCAGTACTTC.

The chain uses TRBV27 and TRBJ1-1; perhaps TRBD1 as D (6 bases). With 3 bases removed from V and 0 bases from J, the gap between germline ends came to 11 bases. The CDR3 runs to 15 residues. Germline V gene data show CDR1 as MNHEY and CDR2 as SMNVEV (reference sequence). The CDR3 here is CASSFAGQLNTEAFF. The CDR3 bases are TGTGCCAGCAGTTTCGCCGGACAGCTGAACACTGAAGCTTTCTTT.

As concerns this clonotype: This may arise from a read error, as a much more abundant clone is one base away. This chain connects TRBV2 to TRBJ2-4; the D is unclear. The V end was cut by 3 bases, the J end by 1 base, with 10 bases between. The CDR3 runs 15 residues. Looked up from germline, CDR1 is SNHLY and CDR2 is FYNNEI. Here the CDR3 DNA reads TGTGCCAGCAGTGACGAGCTCTGGGCCAAAAACATTCAGTACTTC. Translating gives CASSDELWAKNIQYF.

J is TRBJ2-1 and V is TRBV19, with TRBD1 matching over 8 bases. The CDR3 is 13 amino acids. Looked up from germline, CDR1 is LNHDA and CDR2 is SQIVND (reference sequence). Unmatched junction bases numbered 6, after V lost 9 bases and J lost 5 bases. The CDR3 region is CASRDRQNNEQFF. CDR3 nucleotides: TGTGCCAGCCGGGACAGGCAAAACAATGAGCAGTTCTTC.

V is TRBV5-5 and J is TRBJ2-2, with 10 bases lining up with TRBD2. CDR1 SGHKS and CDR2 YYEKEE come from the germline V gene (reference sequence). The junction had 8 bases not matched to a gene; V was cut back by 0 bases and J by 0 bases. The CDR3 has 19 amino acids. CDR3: CASSLVASGGVANTGELFF. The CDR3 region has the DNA TGTGCCAGCAGCTTGGTGGCTAGCGGGGGAGTAGCGAACACCGGGGAGCTGTTTTTT.

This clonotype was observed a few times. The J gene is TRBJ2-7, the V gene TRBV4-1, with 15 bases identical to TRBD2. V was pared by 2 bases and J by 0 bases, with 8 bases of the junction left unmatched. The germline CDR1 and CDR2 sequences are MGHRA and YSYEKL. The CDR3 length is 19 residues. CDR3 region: CASSQNPGTSGGSSYEQYF. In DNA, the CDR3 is TGCGCCAGCAGCCAAAATCCCGGGACTAGCGGGGGGAGCTCCTACGAGCAGTACTTC.

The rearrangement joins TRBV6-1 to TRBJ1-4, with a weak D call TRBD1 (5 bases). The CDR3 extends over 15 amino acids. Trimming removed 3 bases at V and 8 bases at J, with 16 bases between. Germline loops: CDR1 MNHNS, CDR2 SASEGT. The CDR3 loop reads CASSDLGGGKEKLFF. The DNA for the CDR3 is TGTGCCAGCAGTGACCTCGGGGGGGGTAAAGAAAAACTGTTTTTT.

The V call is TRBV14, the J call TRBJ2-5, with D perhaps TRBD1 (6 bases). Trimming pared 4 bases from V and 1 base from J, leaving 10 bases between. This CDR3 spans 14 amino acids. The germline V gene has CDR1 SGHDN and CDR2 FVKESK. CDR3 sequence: CASSPWDIQETQYF. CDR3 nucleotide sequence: TGTGCCAGCAGCCCCTGGGACATCCAAGAGACCCAGTACTTC.

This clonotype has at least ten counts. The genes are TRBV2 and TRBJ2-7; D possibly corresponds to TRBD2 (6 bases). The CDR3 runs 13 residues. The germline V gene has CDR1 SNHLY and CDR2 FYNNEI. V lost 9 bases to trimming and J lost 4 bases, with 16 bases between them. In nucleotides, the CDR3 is TGTGCCAGTACAGCCGGGACTTTTTACGAGCAGTACTTC. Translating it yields CASTAGTFYEQYF.

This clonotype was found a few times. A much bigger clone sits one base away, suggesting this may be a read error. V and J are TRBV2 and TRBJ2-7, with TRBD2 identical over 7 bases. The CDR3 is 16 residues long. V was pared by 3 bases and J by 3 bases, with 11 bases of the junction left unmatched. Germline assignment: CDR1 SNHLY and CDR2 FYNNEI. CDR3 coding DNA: TGTGCCAGCAGTGACCCGAGACTAGCACGGATCTACGAGCAGTACTTC. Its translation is CASSDPRLARIYEQYF. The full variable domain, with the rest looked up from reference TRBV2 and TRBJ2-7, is EPEVTQTPSHQVTQMGQEVILRCVPISNHLYFYWYRQILGQKVEFLVSFYNNEISEKSEIFDDQFSVERPDGSNFTLKIRSTKLEDSAMYFCASSDPRLARIYEQYFGPGTRLTVT.

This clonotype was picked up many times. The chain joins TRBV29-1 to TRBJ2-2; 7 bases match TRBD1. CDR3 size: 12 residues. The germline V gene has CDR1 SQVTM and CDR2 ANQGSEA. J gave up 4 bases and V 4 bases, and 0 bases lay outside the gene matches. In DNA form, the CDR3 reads TGCAGCGTTGCAGGGGGCACCGGGGAGCTGTTTTTT. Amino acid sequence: CSVAGGTGELFF.

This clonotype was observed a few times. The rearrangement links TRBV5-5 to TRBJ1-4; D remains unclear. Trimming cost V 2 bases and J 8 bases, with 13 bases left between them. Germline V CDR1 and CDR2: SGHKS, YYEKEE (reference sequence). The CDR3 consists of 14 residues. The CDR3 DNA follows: TGTGCCAGCAGCTTTCGGCCAGTTAGGGAAAAACTGTTTTTT. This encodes CASSFRPVREKLFF.

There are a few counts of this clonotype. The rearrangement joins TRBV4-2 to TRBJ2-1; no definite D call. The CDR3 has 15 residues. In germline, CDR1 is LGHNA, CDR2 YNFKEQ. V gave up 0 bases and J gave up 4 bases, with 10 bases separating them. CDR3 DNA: TGTGCCAGCAGCCAAGATCTGGGCAGGTACAATGAGCAGTTCTTC. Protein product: CASSQDLGRYNEQFF.

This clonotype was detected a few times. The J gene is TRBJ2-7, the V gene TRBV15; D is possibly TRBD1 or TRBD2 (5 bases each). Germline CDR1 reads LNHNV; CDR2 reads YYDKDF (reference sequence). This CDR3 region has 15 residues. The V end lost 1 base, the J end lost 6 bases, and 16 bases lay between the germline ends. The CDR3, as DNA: TGTGCCACCAGCAGAGTGGAGGCAGGGAAGAGCGAGCAGTACTTC. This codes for CATSRVEAGKSEQYF.

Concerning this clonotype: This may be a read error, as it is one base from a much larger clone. The CDR3: CASSFGRGWQPQHF. The CDR3 coding sequence is TGTGCCAGCAGTTTTGGGCGGGGGTGGCAGCCCCAGCATTTT. V gene TRBV28 combines with J gene TRBJ1-5, with TRBD1 as a possible D gene (5 bases). There are 14 residues in the CDR3. Looked up from germline, CDR1 is MDHEN and CDR2 is SYDVKM. V was shortened by 3 bases and J by 7 bases, with 13 bases between the two germline ends.

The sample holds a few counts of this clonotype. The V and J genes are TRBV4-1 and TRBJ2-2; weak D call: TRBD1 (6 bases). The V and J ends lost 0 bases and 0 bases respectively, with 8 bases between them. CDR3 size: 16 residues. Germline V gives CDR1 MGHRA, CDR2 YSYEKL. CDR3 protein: CASSQESGANTGELFF. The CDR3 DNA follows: TGCGCCAGCAGCCAAGAATCAGGGGCGAACACCGGGGAGCTGTTTTTT.

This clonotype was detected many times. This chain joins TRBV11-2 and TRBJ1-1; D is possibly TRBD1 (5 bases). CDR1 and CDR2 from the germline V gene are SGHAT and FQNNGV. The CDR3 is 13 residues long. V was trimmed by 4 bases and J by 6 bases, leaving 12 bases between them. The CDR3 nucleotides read TGTGCCAGCAGCTCAGAGGTGGGGGCTGAAGCTTTCTTT. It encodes CASSSEVGAEAFF.

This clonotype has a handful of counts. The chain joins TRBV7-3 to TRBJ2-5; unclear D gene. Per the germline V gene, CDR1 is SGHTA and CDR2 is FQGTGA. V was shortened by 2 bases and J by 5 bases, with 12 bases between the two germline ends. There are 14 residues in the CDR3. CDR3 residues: CASSLQGGMETQYF. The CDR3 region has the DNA TGTGCCAGCAGCTTACAAGGTGGGATGGAGACCCAGTACTTC.

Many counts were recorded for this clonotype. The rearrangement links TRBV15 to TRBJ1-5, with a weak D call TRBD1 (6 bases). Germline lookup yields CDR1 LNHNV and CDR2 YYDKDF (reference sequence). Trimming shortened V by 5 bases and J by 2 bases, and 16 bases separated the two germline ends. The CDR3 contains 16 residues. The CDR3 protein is CATSADGRGRNQPQHF. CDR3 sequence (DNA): TGTGCCACCAGCGCTGATGGCCGGGGGCGCAATCAGCCCCAGCATTTT.

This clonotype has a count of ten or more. CDR3 amino acids: CASSQATSGTDTQYF. The CDR3 nucleotides read TGTGCCAGCAGCCAAGCAACTAGCGGCACAGATACGCAGTATTTT. The chain is built from TRBV3-1 and TRBJ2-3; 7 bases fit TRBD2. Germline CDR1 and CDR2: LGHDT and YNNKEL (reference sequence). J lost 1 base, V lost 1 base, and 2 bases had no gene match. The CDR3 has 15 residues.

CDR3 in DNA: TGTGCCAGCAGTCTCGGGGGGTGGGGGACTAGGAACAATGAGCAGTTCTTC. Its translation is CASSLGGWGTRNNEQFF. V gene TRBV6-1 combines with J gene TRBJ2-1; 8 nucleotides match TRBD2. Losses at the gene ends were 5 bases for V and 5 bases for J; bases not matched to a gene: 14. This CDR3 is built from 17 residues. CDR1 and CDR2 from the germline V gene are MNHNS and SASEGT.

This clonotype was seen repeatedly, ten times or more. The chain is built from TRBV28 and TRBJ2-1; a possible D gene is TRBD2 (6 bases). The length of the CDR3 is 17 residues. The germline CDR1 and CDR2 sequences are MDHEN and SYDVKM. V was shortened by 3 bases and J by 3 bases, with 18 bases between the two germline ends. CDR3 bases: TGTGCCAGCAGTTTTTTAAGGAGGGCTTCTTTCTACAATGAGCAGTTCTTC. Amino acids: CASSFLRRASFYNEQFF.

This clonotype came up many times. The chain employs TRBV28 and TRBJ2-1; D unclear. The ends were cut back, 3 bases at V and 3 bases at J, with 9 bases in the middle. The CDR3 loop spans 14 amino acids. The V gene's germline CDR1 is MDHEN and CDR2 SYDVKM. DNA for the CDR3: TGTGCCAGCAGTTTTAGGGATAACTACAATGAGCAGTTCTTC. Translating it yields CASSFRDNYNEQFF.

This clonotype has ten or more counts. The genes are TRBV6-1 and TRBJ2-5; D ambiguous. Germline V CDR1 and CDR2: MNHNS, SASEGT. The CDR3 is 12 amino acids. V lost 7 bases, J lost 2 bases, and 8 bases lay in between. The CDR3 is CASTRDQETQYF. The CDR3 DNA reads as TGTGCCAGCACGAGAGATCAAGAGACCCAGTACTTC.

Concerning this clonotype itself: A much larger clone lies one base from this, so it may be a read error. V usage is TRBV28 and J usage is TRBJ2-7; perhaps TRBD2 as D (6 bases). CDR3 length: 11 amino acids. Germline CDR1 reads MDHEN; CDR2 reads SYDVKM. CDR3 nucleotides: TGTGCCAGCACTGGAGGGTACGAGCAGTGCTTC. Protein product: CASTGGYEQCF.